The 5 T cell receptor beta chains given below trace back to one sample, sequenced in a study of T cells in Graves' hyperthyroidism and ophthalmopathy. The investigators amplified TCR beta CDR3 regions from RNA transcripts. HTBI primers were used for first-round RT-PCR of the TCR CDR3. TCRdb re-called the multiplex PCR reads with MiXCR, one entry per CDR3 protein. There are about 540,000 distinct CDR3 sequences in the sample; just over 45% occur only once, and about 8.3% lies in the top ten. The material sequenced was peripheral blood or thyroid tissue (not recorded which). Receptors originate from a woman aged 18-35 years with Graves' hyperthyroidism.

As regards this clonotype: This could be a read error, since a much larger clone is one nucleotide away. This sequence joins TRBV12-3 or TRBV12-4 and TRBJ1-5, with 7 bases fitting TRBD1. The CDR3 is made up of 18 amino acids. Trimming took 11 bases from V and 4 from J; bases not matched to a gene: 23. CDR3 sequence reads: CAVSAEGGADRRNQPQHF. DNA of the CDR3: TGTGCCGTCAGTGCGGAGGGGGGGGCGGACAGGAGAAATCAGCCCCAGCATTTT.

Turning to this clonotype: Relative to the germline gene, one junction end is altered; a read error may explain this. The V gene is TRBV7-9, the J gene TRBJ1-1; D is perhaps TRBD1 (5 bases). CDR1 is SEHNR, CDR2 FQNEAQ, per germline (reference sequence). This CDR3 has 13 amino acids. DNA for the CDR3: TGTGCCGGCAGCCTGGCTGGGGACGCTAAAGCTTTCTTT. It codes for CAGSLAGDAKAFF. The variable domain in full, with the rest retrieved from reference TRBV7-9 and TRBJ1-1, is DTGVSQNPRHKITKRGQNVTFRCDPISEHNRLYWYRQTLGQGPEFLTYFQNEAQLEKSRLLSDRFSAERPKGSFSTLEIQRTEQGDSAMYLCAGSLAGDAKAFFGQGTRLTVV.

Of note for this clonotype: An end of the junction differs from the germline gene, which may be a read error. The gene calls are TRBV6-6 and TRBJ2-7; 9 nucleotides line up with TRBD2. The CDR3 spans 15 residues. Germline V gene sequence: CDR1 MNHNY, CDR2 SVGAGI (reference sequence). The CDR3 sequence: CAISDLAGTFYEQYF. As DNA, the CDR3 is TGTGCCATCAGTGACCTAGCGGGAACTTTCTACGAGCAGTACTTC.

On this clonotype itself: At one boundary the junction diverges from the germline segment, which might be a read error. The chain recombines TRBV20-1 with TRBJ2-2; D might be TRBD2 (5 bases). The CDR3 covers 14 residues. Per germline, CDR1 DFQATT and CDR2 SNEGSKA (reference sequence). CDR3 nucleotide sequence: TGCGGTGCTAGCAAGCGGACTAACACCGGGGAGCTGTTTTTT. Its translation: CGASKRTNTGELFF.

V usage is TRBV29-1 and J usage is TRBJ1-1; possible D gene TRBD1, 5 bases. CDR3 size: 12 residues. From germline, CDR1 is SQVTM and CDR2 ANQGSEA. The CDR3 bases are TGCGGATTTGGACATTTCAACACTGAAGCTTTCTTT. It is translated as CGFGHFNTEAFF.